The TCR beta chain described here comes from a study of control samples from healthy donors and cancer patients. There are 17 residues in the CDR3. Germline V gene data show CDR1 as SGHDN and CDR2 as FVKESK. V was shortened by 0 bases and J by 1 base, with 15 bases between the two germline ends. The method was immunoSEQ multiplex PCR; TCRdb's version includes in-frame clones alone and lacks a portion of them. The table records approximately 30,000 clones, roughly 94% of them present only once. The V and J genes are TRBV14 and TRBJ1-1; D may be TRBD1 (5 bases). Sequencing was performed on blood. The clonotype comes from a man aged 55 to 70 in good health. The CDR3 spells CASSQDMGLGSNTEAFF. The DNA of the CDR3 is TGTGCCAGCAGCCAAGATATGGGGCTTGGCTCGAACACTGAAGCTTTCTTT.